This T cell receptor beta chain was identified in a study of cytomegalovirus exposure and HLA in healthy donors. Study-wide background: Sequencing of 150 million to 200 million T cells in an earlier analysis found approximately 120 million unique TCR beta sequences.

Primers: 60 Vbeta forward and 13 Jbeta reverse. This table comes from immunoSEQ multiplex PCR, and its TCRdb copy is limited to in-frame clones, with some not included. Of around 130,000 clones listed, more than 65% were seen once; the top ten hold about 3%. This CDR3 region has 13 residues. Unmatched junction bases numbered 4, after V lost 6 bases and J lost 5 bases. CDR1 and CDR2 from the germline V gene are WSHSY and SAAADI. The table lists this clone with a count of one. What it recognizes is unknown. The study's findings and limits: Researchers catalogued over 150 TCR beta chains as cytomegalovirus-associated. Reports state that TCR beta sequences accurately predicted most subjects' HLA-A and HLA-B alleles. With high specificity and sensitivity, the classifier reportedly diagnosed cytomegalovirus status.

The gene calls are TRBV10-2 and TRBJ1-2; 9 bases align to TRBD1. Sequenced input: PBMCs. This TCR derives from a woman aged 18-29 years in good health and CMV-seropositive. DNA for the CDR3: TGCGCCAGCAGGACCGGGACAGGGTATGGCTACACCTTC. Translated: CASRTGTGYGYTF.